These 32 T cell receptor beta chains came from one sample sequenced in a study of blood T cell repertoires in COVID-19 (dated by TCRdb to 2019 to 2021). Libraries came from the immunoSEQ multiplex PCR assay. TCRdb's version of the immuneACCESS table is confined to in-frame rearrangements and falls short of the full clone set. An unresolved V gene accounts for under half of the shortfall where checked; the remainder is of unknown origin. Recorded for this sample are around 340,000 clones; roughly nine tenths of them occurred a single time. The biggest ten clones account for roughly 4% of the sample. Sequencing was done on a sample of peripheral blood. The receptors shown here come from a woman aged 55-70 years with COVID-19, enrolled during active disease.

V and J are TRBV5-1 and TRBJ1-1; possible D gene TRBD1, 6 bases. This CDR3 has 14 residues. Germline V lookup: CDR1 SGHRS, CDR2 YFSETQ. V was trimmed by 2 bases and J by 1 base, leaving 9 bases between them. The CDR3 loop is CASSFPTGNTEAFF. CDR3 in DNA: TGCGCCAGCAGCTTTCCGACAGGGAACACTGAAGCTTTCTTT. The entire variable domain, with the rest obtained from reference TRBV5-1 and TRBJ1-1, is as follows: KAGVTQTPRYLIKTRGQQVTLSCSPISGHRSVSWYQQTPGQGLQFLFEYFSETQRNKGNFPGRFSGRQFSNSRSEMNVSTLELGDSALYLCASSFPTGNTEAFFGQGTRLTVV.

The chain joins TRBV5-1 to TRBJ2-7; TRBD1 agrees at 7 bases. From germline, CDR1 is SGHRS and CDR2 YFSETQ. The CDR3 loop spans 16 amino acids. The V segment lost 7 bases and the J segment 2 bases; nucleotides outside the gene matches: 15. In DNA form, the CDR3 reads TGCGCCAGCGCTACCACAAACAGGGGCAGAACCTACGAGCAGTACTTC. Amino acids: CASATTNRGRTYEQYF.

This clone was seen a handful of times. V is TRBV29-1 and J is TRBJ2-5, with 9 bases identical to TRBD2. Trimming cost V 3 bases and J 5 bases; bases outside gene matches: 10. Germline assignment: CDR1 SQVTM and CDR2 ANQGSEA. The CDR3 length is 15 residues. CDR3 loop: CSVDSGGGARETQYF. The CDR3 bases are TGCAGCGTTGATTCTGGCGGGGGGGCCAGGGAGACCCAGTACTTC.

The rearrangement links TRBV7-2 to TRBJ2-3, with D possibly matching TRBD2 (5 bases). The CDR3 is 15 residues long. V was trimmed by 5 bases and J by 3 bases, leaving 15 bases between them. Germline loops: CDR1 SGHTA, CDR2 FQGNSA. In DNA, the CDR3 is TGTGCCAGCAGCCAGAAACGCCCGGGGACAGATACGCAGTATTTT. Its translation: CASSQKRPGTDTQYF.

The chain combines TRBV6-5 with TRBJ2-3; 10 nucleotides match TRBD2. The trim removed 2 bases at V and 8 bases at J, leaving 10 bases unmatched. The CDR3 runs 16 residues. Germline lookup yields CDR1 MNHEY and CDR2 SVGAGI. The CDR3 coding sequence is TGTGCCAGCAGTTACGTGCTAGCGGGGGCCCGGGGTACGCAGTATTTT. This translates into CASSYVLAGARGTQYF.

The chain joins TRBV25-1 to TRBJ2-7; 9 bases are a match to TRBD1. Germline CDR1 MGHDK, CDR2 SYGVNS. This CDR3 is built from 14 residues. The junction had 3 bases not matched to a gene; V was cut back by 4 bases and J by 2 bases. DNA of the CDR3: TGTGCCAGCAGTGGGACAGGGGACGCCTACGAGCAGTACTTC. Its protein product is CASSGTGDAYEQYF.

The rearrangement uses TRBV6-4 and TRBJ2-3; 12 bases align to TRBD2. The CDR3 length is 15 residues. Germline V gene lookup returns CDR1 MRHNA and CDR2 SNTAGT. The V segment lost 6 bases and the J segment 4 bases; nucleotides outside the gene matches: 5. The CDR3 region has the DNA TGTGCCAGCAGGCCGACTAGCGGGGGCCCAGATACGCAGTATTTT. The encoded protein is CASRPTSGGPDTQYF.

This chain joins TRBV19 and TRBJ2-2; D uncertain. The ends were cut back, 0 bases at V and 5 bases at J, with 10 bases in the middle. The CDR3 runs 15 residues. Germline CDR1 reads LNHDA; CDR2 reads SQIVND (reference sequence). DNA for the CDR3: TGTGCCAGTAGTATAGATCGAGGTCAAACCGGGGAGCTGTTTTTT. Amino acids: CASSIDRGQTGELFF.

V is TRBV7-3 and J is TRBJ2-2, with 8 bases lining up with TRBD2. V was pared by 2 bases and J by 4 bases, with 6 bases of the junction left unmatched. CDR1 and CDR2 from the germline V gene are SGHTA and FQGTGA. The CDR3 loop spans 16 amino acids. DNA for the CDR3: TGTGCCAGCAGCTTATTGGGGGCGGGAGGCACCGGGGAGCTGTTTTTT. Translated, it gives CASSLLGAGGTGELFF.

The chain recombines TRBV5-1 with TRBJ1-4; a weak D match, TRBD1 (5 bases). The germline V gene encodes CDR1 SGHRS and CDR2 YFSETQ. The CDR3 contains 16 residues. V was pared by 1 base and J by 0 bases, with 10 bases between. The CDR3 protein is CASSLMGGATNEKLFF. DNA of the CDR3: TGCGCCAGCAGCTTGATGGGAGGGGCAACTAATGAAAAACTGTTTTTT.

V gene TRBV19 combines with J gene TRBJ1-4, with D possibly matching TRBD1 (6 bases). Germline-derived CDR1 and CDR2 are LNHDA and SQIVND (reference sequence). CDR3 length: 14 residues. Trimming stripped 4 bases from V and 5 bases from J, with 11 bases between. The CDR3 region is CASSTTGLNEKLFF. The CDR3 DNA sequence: TGTGCCAGTAGTACTACAGGGCTCAATGAAAAACTGTTTTTT.

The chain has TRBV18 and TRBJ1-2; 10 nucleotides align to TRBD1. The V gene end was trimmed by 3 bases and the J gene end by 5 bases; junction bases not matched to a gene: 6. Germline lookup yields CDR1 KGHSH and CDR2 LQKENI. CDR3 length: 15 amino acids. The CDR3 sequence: CASSPSGQGVYGYTF. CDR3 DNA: TGTGCCAGCTCACCGTCCGGACAGGGGGTGTATGGCTACACCTTC.

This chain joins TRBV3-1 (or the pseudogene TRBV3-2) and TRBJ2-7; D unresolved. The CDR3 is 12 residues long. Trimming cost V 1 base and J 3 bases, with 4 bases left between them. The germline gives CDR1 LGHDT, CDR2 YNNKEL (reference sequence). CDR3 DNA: TGTGCCAGCAGCCAAGCTTTCTACGAGCAGTACTTC. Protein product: CASSQAFYEQYF.

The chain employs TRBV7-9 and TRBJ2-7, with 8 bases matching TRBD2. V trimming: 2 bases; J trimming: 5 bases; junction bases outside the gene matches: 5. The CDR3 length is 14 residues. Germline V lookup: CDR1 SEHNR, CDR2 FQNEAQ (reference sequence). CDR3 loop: CASSLFSGVDEQYF. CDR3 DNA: TGTGCCAGCAGCTTATTTAGCGGGGTCGACGAGCAGTACTTC.

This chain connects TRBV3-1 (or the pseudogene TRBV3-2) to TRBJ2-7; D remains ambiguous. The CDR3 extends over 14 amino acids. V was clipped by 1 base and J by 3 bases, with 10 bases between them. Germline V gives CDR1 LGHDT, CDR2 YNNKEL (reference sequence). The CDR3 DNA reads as TGTGCCAGCAGCCAAGGTAGACATTTCTACGAGCAGTACTTC. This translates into CASSQGRHFYEQYF.

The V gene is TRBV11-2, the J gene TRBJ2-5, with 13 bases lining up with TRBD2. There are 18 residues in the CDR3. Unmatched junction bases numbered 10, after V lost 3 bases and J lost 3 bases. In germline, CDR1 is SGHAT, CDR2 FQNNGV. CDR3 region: CASSFPLAGGPPEETQYF. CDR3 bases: TGTGCCAGCAGCTTCCCACTAGCGGGGGGGCCCCCCGAAGAGACCCAGTACTTC.

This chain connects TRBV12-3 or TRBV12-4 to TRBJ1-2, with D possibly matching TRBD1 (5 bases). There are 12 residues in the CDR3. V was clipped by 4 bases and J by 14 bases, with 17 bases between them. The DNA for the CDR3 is TGTGCCAGCAGTTCAAAGACAGTGACGGAGACCTTC. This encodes CASSSKTVTETF.

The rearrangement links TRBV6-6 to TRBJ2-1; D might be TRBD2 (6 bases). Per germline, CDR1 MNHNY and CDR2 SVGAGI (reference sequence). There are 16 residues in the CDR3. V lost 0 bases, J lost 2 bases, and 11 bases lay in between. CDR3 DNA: TGTGCCAGCAGTTACTCGAAGGGAGGCCCCTACAATGAGCAGTTCTTC. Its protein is CASSYSKGGPYNEQFF.

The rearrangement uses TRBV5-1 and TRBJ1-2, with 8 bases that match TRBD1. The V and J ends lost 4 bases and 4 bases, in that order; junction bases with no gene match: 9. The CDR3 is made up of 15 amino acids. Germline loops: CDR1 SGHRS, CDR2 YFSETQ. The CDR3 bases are TGCGCCAGCAGCCGGGCGTCAGGGGGCCCCTATGGCTACACCTTC. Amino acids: CASSRASGGPYGYTF.

CDR3 in amino acids: CASSLLNRGLGTEAFF. CDR3 bases: TGTGCCAGCAGCCTCCTCAATCGGGGACTGGGCACTGAAGCTTTCTTT. The chain carries TRBV7-3 and TRBJ1-1, with D possibly matching TRBD1 (5 bases). The CDR3 loop spans 16 amino acids. Germline CDR1 is SGHTA and CDR2 is FQGTGA. Deletions cut 5 bases from V and 4 bases from J, with 20 bases between.

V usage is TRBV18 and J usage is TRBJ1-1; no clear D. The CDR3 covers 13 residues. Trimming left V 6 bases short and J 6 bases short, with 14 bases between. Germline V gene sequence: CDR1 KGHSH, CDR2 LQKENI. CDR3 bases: TGTGCCAGCTCCCATTCCCCGGACTCTGAAGCTTTCTTT. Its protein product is CASSHSPDSEAFF.

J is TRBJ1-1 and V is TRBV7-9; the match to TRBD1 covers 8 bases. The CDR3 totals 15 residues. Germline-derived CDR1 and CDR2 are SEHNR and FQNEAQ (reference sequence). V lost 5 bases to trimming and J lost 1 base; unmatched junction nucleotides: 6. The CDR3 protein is CASSTRTGRNTEAFF. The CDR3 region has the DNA TGTGCCAGCAGCACCCGGACAGGGCGGAACACTGAAGCTTTCTTT.

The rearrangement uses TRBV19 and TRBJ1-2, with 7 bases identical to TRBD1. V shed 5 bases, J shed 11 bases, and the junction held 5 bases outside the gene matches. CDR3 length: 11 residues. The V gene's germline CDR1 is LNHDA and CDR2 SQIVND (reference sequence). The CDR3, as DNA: TGTGCCAGTAGTGGGGGACAGACTTACACCTTC. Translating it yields CASSGGQTYTF.

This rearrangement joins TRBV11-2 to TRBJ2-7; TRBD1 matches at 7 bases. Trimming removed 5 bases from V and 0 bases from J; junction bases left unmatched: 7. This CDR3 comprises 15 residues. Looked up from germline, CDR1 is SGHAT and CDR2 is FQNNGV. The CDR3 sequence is CASSPQGDGSYEQYF. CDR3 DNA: TGTGCCAGCAGCCCCCAGGGGGACGGCTCCTACGAGCAGTACTTC.

CDR3 sequence (DNA): TGTGCCAGCAGTTACTCCGGGACAGTAGGGACCGGGGAGCTGTTTTTT. Translated: CASSYSGTVGTGELFF. V is TRBV6-5 and J is TRBJ2-2, with 7 bases lining up with TRBD1. V gave up 0 bases and J gave up 5 bases; unmatched junction bases: 6. Germline V lookup: CDR1 MNHEY, CDR2 SVGAGI. The CDR3 consists of 16 residues.

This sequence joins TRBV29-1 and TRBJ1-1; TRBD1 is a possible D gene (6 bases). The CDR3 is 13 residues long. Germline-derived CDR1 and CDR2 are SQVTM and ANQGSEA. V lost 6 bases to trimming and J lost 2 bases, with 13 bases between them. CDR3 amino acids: CSVGDTLNTEAFF. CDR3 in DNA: TGCAGCGTGGGGGACACCCTCAACACTGAAGCTTTCTTT. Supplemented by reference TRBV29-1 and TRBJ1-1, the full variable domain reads SAVISQKPSRDICQRGTSLTIQCQVDSQVTMMFWYRQQPGQSLTLIATANQGSEATYESGFVIDKFPISRPNLTFSTLTVSNMSPEDSSIYLCSVGDTLNTEAFFGQGTRLTVV.

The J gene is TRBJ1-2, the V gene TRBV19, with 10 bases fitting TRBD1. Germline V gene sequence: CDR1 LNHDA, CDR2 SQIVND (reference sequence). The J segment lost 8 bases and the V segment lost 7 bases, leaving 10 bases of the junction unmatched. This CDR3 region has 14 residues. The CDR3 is CASTPDRGLRGYTF. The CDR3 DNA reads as TGTGCCAGTACCCCTGACAGGGGGCTTAGAGGCTACACCTTC.

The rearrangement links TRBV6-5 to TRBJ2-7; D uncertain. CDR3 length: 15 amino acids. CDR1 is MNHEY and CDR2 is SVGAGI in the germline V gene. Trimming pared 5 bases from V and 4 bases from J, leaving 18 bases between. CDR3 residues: CASSTTGIRYYEQYF. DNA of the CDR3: TGTGCCAGCAGTACGACGGGTATCCGATATTACGAGCAGTACTTC.

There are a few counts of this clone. Here the CDR3 DNA reads TGTGCCAGCAGTTACTCAAGGGGGGGCAGTGAAAAACTGTTTTTT. Its protein is CASSYSRGGSEKLFF. V is TRBV6-5 and J is TRBJ1-4; weak D call: TRBD1 (6 bases). Germline CDR1 MNHEY, CDR2 SVGAGI. Trimming shortened V by 0 bases and J by 7 bases, and 12 bases separated the two germline ends. The CDR3 spans 15 residues.

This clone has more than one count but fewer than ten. For the CDR3, the DNA is TGTGCCAGCAGCCACGGGACAGTCGGAAACACCATATATTTT. Its translation: CASSHGTVGNTIYF. The chain carries TRBV7-8 and TRBJ1-3, with 7 bases identical to TRBD1. Germline V gene data show CDR1 as SGHVS and CDR2 as FQNEAQ. V lost 5 bases, J lost 4 bases, and 5 bases stayed unmatched. The CDR3 is made up of 14 amino acids.

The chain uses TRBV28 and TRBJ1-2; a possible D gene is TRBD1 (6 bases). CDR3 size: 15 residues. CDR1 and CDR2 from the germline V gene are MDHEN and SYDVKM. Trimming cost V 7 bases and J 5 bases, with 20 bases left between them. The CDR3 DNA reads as TGTGCCAGCACTCCGTATGGGGGGGCAGTTTATGGCTACACCTTC. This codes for CASTPYGGAVYGYTF.

The CDR3: CASSEALGRTEAFF. In nucleotides, the CDR3 is TGTGCCAGCAGTGAAGCGCTGGGGAGAACTGAAGCTTTCTTT. The chain recombines TRBV6-1 with TRBJ1-1; no reliable D call. Between the trimmed V and J ends, which lost 0 bases and 5 bases, there was a span of 10 bases. Germline loops: CDR1 MNHNS, CDR2 SASEGT. This CDR3 is 14 amino acids long.